This TCR beta chain originates from a study of blood T cells in healthy people across ages. The authors ran a second PCR of 7 to 11 cycles using a sample-barcoded 5' primer and a J-beta primer mix. TCRdb called the 5' RACE reads again in MiXCR, with one record for every CDR3 protein. The sample lists some 1.8 million distinct CDR3 sequences; about two fifths were seen once. Overall study findings and caveats: The study regarded diversity estimates from one million T cells as underestimates. Reliance upon unsorted PBMCs precluded definitive naive versus antigen-experienced comparison.

About this clonotype itself: Its antigen remains unknown.

V was clipped by 4 bases and J by 3 bases, with 9 bases between them. Per germline, CDR1 MGHDK and CDR2 SYGVNS. The CDR3 consists of 13 residues. Collection of 9 to 10 milliliters of peripheral blood was performed for each donor. This clonotype was sampled from a human donor in good health. The specimen was blood. The chain carries TRBV25-1 and TRBJ1-2; no clear D. This chain's CDR3 is CASSGTVDYGYTF. The CDR3, as DNA: TGTGCCAGCAGTGGAACCGTAGACTATGGCTACACCTTC.